This passage covers 23 T cell receptor beta chains from one sample sequenced in a study of CXCR3-negative and CXCR3-positive naive CD8 T cells. Libraries were UMI-labeled 5' RACE TRB cDNA. From the 5' RACE reads, TCRdb lists one entry per CDR3 protein and no DNA. The table gives about 120,000 distinct CDR3 sequences; the top ten clones make up roughly 0.35% of it. No antigen has been assigned to these receptors. Study-wide results and limits: Naive cells positive for CXCR3 carried more hydrophobic TRB CDR3s than CXCR3-negative ones.

The sequenced sample was naive CXCR3+ CD8+ T cells from blood. The subset is: CD45RO-CCR7+CD27+CD95- naive CD8+ T cells expressing CXCR3 (TNR3+). The receptor set was obtained from a human donor in good health. Some clones in this sample may be carry-over from other donors' samples.

The chain carries TRBV29-1 and TRBJ2-7; TCRdb's D call, TRBD2, is unchecked because there is no DNA. Germline V gene data show CDR1 as SQVTM and CDR2 as ANQGSEA. There are 13 residues in the CDR3. The CDR3 reads CSVKKGTSGEQYF.

The rearrangement links TRBV3-1 to TRBJ2-5; there is no DNA to check the TCRdb D call of TRBD2. Germline values: CDR1 LGHDT, CDR2 YNNKEL (reference sequence). This CDR3 has 15 residues. The CDR3 is CASRPRQGLQETQYF.

The chain joins TRBV29-1 to TRBJ1-1; the TCRdb call, TRBD1, lacks DNA for checking. Germline V gene lookup returns CDR1 SQVTM and CDR2 ANQGSEA. This CDR3 has 13 amino acids. The CDR3 here is CSVVTGLNTEAFF.

The chain combines TRBV12-3 or TRBV12-4 with TRBJ2-1; there is no DNA to check the TCRdb D call of TRBD1. CDR3 length equals 15 residues. The CDR3 spells CASSPGGSSYNEQFF.

This chain uses TRBV28 with TRBJ2-5; absent DNA, TCRdb's TRBD1 call cannot be checked. The CDR3 contains 15 residues. Germline CDR1 is MDHEN and CDR2 is SYDVKM. CDR3 amino acids: CASSLRGIMQETQYF.

This chain uses TRBV29-1 with TRBJ1-2; TCRdb returns TRBD1, unconfirmable since there is no DNA. CDR3 length: 12 residues. The germline gives CDR1 SQVTM, CDR2 ANQGSEA. The CDR3 protein is CSVKRQGKGYTF.

The chain has TRBV7-9 and TRBJ2-1; TCRdb's assignment of TRBD1 cannot be checked, as there is no DNA. The CDR3 loop spans 13 amino acids. Germline assignment: CDR1 SEHNR and CDR2 FQNEAQ (reference sequence). The CDR3 loop reads CASSFPRANEQFF.

The V and J genes are TRBV20-1 and TRBJ2-1; as DNA is missing, the TRBD2 call by TCRdb cannot be tested. This CDR3 contains 14 residues. CDR1 DFQATT and CDR2 SNEGSKA come from the germline V gene (reference sequence). CDR3 in amino acids: CSASVELAHNEQFF.

The chain carries TRBV19 and TRBJ2-1; TCRdb's D gene call, TRBD1, goes unchecked for lack of DNA. The CDR3 contains 17 residues. The germline CDR1 and CDR2 sequences are LNHDA and SQIVND (reference sequence). CDR3 region: CASSTFGGGHSYNEQFF.

This sequence joins TRBV13 and TRBJ2-7. The CDR3 length is 15 residues. Germline V gene data show CDR1 as PRHDT and CDR2 as FYEKMQ (reference sequence). CDR3 sequence reads: CASSPQRVLGYEQYF.

This chain connects TRBV5-4 to TRBJ2-3; TCRdb lists TRBD2, though no DNA is available to test this call. The CDR3 extends over 16 amino acids. CDR1 is SGHNT, CDR2 YYREEE, per germline (reference sequence). CDR3 residues: CASSSWTSGEGDTQYF. The entire variable domain, with the rest obtained from reference TRBV5-4 and TRBJ2-3, is as follows: ETGVTQSPTHLIKTRGQQVTLRCSSQSGHNTVSWYQQALGQGPQFIFQYYREEENGRGNFPPRFSGLQFPNYSSELNVNALELDDSALYLCASSSWTSGEGDTQYFGPGTRLTVL.

The gene calls are TRBV7-9 and TRBJ2-3; TCRdb's D call, TRBD1, is unchecked because there is no DNA. The CDR3 spans 16 residues. CDR1 SEHNR and CDR2 FQNEAQ come from the germline V gene (reference sequence). CDR3 residues: CASSSIDRGSTDTQYF.

This sequence joins TRBV7-9 and TRBJ1-4; the D gene TCRdb calls, TRBD1, cannot be checked with no DNA. Germline assignment: CDR1 SEHNR and CDR2 FQNEAQ (reference sequence). This CDR3 spans 14 amino acids. The CDR3 sequence is CASRRDSLNEKLFF. The complete variable domain, with remaining parts taken from reference TRBV7-9 and TRBJ1-4, reads DTGVSQNPRHKITKRGQNVTFRCDPISEHNRLYWYRQTLGQGPEFLTYFQNEAQLEKSRLLSDRFSAERPKGSFSTLEIQRTEQGDSAMYLCASRRDSLNEKLFFGSGTQLSVL.

The chain combines TRBV4-1 with TRBJ2-1; the TCRdb D gene call, TRBD2, has no DNA to confirm it. This CDR3 contains 18 residues. Germline CDR1 is MGHRA and CDR2 is YSYEKL. This CDR3 reads CASSQAIAGLSSYNEQFF.

The chain joins TRBV10-3 to TRBJ2-7; with no DNA, the TCRdb D assignment of TRBD1 cannot be verified. The CDR3 contains 17 residues. Germline V gives CDR1 ENHRY, CDR2 SYGVKD. This chain's CDR3 is CAIINDAGGANPYEQYF.

This chain links TRBV9 with TRBJ2-1. CDR3 length: 16 residues. Germline V gene lookup returns CDR1 SGDLS and CDR2 YYNGEE. The CDR3 loop is CAGTMTADSSYNEQFF.

This sequence joins TRBV29-1 and TRBJ2-7; lacking DNA, the TRBD1 call made by TCRdb goes unchecked. The CDR3 runs 15 residues. CDR1 is SQVTM, CDR2 ANQGSEA, per germline. CDR3: CSVEGGETIAREQYF.

The rearrangement joins TRBV7-6 to TRBJ2-3; the TCRdb call, TRBD2, lacks DNA for checking. The CDR3 spans 16 residues. From germline, CDR1 is SGHVS and CDR2 FNYEAQ. The CDR3 sequence: CASSLLVAGGRDTQYF.

The chain couples TRBV28 to TRBJ2-7; as DNA is missing, the TRBD1 call by TCRdb cannot be tested. Germline lookup yields CDR1 MDHEN and CDR2 SYDVKM. This CDR3 spans 14 amino acids. The CDR3 loop is CASSYREPTYEQYF.

J is TRBJ2-2 and V is TRBV2; absent DNA, TCRdb's TRBD1 call cannot be checked. The CDR3 runs 14 residues. CDR1 is SNHLY and CDR2 is FYNNEI in the germline V gene. CDR3 residues: CASSGQENTGELFF.

The chain recombines TRBV24-1 with TRBJ2-2; lacking DNA, the TRBD1 call made by TCRdb goes unchecked. This CDR3 comprises 15 residues. CDR1 is KGHDR and CDR2 is SFDVKD in the germline V gene. CDR3 loop: CATSETEQDTGELFF.

J is TRBJ2-1 and V is TRBV21-1; TCRdb selects TRBD2, and the lack of DNA leaves this call unchecked. TRBV21-1 is designated a pseudogene. CDR3 size: 17 residues. CDR3 amino acids: CASTPDYGGGRWDEQFF.

The V gene is TRBV5-1, the J gene TRBJ2-7. The V gene's germline CDR1 is SGHRS and CDR2 YFSETQ. The CDR3 has 15 residues. This CDR3 is CASSLAGTFLYEQYF.